The present entry profiles one TCR beta chain with its context. Antigen: not known. The record originates from a study of identical twins. CDR1 MNHEY and CDR2 SVGAGI come from the germline V gene. V dropped 3 bases and J dropped 8 bases, with 13 bases sitting between them. This CDR3 has 13 amino acids. Findings of the study overall: The analysis was cross-sectional rather than longitudinal within donors. Fewer insertions characterized abundant cord blood beta clonotypes, whereas memory repertoires showed none. Possibly, invariant MAIT and iNKT cells partly confounded zero-insertion analyses.

TCRdb redid the calling of the 5' RACE reads with MiXCR, one entry per CDR3 protein. The sample yields around 1.7 million distinct CDR3 sequences, less than 40% seen once. Healthy Caucasians alone served as donors. The sample comprised cord blood. The receptor was isolated from a newborn girl in good health. This chain connects TRBV6-5 to TRBJ1-1; D is undetermined. The CDR3 sequence is CASSYTWTEEAFF. The CDR3, as DNA: TGTGCCAGCAGTTATACATGGACGGAAGAAGCTTTCTTT.